This T cell receptor (beta chain) was obtained from a study of T cell changes during pregnancy in multiple sclerosis. V was clipped by 4 bases and J by 0 bases; unmatched bases: 10. Germline CDR1 reads SGHRS; CDR2 reads YFSETQ. The CDR3 has 19 residues. Generated by immunoSEQ multiplex PCR, the TCRdb table keeps only in-frame clones and is missing some. Here the sample spans 20,000 to 25,000 clones, 85% to 95% being singletons. The receptor comes from a female donor with multiple sclerosis, enrolled in a pregnancy study. Sample: CD8+ T cells from peripheral blood mononuclear cells, taken in the third trimester of pregnancy. This chain joins TRBV5-1 and TRBJ2-1, with 13 bases lining up with TRBD2. Written as DNA, the CDR3 is TGCGCCAGCAGCCCCGCCCCACTAGCGGGGGGGCTCTCCTACAATGAGCAGTTCTTC. This gives the protein CASSPAPLAGGLSYNEQFF.